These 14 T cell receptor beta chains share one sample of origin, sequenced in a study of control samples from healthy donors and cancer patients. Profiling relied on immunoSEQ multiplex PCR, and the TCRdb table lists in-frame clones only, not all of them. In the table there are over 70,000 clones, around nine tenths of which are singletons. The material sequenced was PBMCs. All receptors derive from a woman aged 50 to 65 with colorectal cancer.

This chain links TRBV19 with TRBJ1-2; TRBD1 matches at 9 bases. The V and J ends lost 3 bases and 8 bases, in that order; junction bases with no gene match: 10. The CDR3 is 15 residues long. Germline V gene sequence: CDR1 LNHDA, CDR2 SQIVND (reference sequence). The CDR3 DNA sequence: TGTGCCAGTAGTATCGCGGGGTGGACAGGGGCCGGCTACACCTTC. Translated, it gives CASSIAGWTGAGYTF.

CDR3 sequence: CASSEGRFTSTGELFF. The CDR3 nucleotides read TGTGCCAGCAGTGAAGGAAGGTTCACTAGCACCGGGGAGCTGTTTTTT. The chain joins TRBV6-1 to TRBJ2-2; tentative D call: TRBD2 (5 bases). The germline gives CDR1 MNHNS, CDR2 SASEGT. This CDR3 spans 16 amino acids. Trimming removed 1 base from V and 4 bases from J, with 13 bases in between.

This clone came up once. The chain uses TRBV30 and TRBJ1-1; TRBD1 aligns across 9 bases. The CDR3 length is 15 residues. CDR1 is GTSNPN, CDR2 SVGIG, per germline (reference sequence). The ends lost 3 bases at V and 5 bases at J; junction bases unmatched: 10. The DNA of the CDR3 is TGTGCCTGGAGGGACCCACAGGGGGCGTGGACTGAAGCTTTCTTT. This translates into CAWRDPQGAWTEAFF.

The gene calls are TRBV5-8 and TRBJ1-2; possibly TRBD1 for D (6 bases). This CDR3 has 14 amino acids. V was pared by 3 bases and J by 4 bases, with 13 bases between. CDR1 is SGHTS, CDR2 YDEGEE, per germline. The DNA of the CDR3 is TGTGCCAGCAGCTCAGGACAGACGGGCTATGGCTACACCTTC. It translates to CASSSGQTGYGYTF.

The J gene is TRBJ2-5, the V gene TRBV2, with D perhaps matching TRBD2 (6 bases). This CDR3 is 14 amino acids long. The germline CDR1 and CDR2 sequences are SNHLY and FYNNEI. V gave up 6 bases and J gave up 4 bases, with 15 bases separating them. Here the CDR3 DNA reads TGTGCCAGCAGGAGGGACGAAGCGGGAGAGACCCAGTACTTC. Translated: CASRRDEAGETQYF.

CDR3 DNA: TGTGCCAGCAGTTACGCCAGGGGGACTGAAGCTTTCTTT. It translates to CASSYARGTEAFF. This chain connects TRBV6-2 or TRBV6-3 to TRBJ1-1; TRBD1 matches 7 bases. CDR1 is MNHEY and CDR2 is SVGEGT in the germline V gene. V lost 2 bases, J lost 5 bases, and 2 bases stayed unmatched. The CDR3 is 13 residues long.

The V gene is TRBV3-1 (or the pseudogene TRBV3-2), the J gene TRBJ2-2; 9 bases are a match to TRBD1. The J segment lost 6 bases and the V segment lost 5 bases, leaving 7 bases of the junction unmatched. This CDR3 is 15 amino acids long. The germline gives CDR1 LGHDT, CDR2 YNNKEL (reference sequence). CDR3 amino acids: CASSGRDRVPGELFF. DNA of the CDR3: TGTGCCAGCAGCGGCCGGGACAGGGTCCCCGGGGAGCTGTTTTTT.

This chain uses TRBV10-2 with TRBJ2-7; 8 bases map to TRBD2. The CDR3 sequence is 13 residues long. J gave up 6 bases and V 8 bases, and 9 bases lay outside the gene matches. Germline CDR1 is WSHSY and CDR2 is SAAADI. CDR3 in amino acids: CASGVGAGAEQYV. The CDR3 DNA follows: TGCGCCAGCGGGGTGGGAGCGGGGGCCGAGCAGTACGTC.

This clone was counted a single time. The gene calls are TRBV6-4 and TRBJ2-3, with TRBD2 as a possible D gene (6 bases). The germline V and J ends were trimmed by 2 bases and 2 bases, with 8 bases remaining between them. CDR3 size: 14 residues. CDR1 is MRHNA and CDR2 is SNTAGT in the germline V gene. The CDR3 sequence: CASSDTSTTDTQYF. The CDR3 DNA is TGTGCCAGCAGTGACACTAGCACCACAGATACGCAGTATTTT.

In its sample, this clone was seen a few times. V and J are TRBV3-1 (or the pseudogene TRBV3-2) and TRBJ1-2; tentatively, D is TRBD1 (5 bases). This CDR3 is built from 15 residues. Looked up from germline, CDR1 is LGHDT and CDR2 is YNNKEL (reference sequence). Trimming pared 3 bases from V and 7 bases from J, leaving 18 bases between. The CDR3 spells CASSHAGTGGSGYTF. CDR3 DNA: TGTGCCAGCAGCCACGCCGGGACTGGAGGTTCTGGCTACACCTTC.

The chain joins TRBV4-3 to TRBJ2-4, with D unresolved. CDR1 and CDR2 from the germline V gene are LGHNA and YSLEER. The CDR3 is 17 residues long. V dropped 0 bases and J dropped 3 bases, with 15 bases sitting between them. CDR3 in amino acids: CASSQDLGKGDKNIQYF. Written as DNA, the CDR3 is TGCGCCAGCAGCCAAGATTTGGGGAAGGGTGACAAAAACATTCAGTACTTC.

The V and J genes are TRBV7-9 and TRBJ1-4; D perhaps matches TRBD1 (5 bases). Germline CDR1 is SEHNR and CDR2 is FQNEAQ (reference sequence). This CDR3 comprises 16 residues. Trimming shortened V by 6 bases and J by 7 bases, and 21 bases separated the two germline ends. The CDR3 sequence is CASSSGGSRVGEKLFF. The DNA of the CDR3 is TGTGCCAGCAGTTCCGGGGGGTCCAGGGTTGGTGAAAAACTGTTTTTT.

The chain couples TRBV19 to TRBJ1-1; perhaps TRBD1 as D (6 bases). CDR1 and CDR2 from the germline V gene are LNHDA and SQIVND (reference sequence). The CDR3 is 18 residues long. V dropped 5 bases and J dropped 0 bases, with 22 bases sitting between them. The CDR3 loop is CASSLPDRNFRLNTEAFF. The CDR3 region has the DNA TGTGCCAGTAGTCTTCCGGACAGAAATTTCCGCCTGAACACTGAAGCTTTCTTT.

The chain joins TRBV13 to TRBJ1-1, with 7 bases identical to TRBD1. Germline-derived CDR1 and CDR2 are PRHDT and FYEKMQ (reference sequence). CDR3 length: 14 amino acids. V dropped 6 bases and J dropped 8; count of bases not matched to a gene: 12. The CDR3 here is CASSPGTEFIEAFF. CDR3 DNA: TGTGCCAGCAGTCCCGGGACAGAATTTATAGAAGCTTTCTTT.